These T cell receptor beta chains were read from a single sample in a study of CD8+ T cells in alopecia areata. Sequencing used immunoSEQ multiplex PCR; TCRdb keeps in-frame clones, though not all of them. Here the sample spans 200,000 to 250,000 clones, roughly 66% being singletons. The material sequenced was CD4+ T cells sorted from blood, taken at week 44, from a patient treated with tofacitinib. All receptors come from a human donor with alopecia areata. The CDR3 runs from the conserved cysteine through the conserved F or W. D genes are given only for firm matches. The listing skips clone size in some rows; elsewhere it reads once, few, many or a size class.

size	D	V	J	CDR3	DNA
NA	NA	TRBV29-1	TRBJ2-6	CSVESSGANVLTF	TGCAGCGTTGAGAGCTCTGGGGCCAACGTCCTGACTTTC
NA	NA	TRBV5-1	TRBJ1-4	CASSLDGRKNEKLFF	TGCGCCAGCAGCTTGGACGGCAGAAAGAATGAAAAACTGTTTTTT
NA	NA	TRBV29-1	TRBJ1-1	CSVSNTQGNTEAFF	TGCAGCGTTTCAAACACTCAGGGGAACACTGAAGCTTTCTTT
NA	NA	TRBV19	TRBJ2-6	CASQTGDGANVLTF	TGTGCCAGCCAAACAGGAGACGGGGCCAACGTCCTGACTTTC
few	NA	TRBV7-2	TRBJ2-1	CASSLVAREQFF	TGTGCCAGCAGCTTAGTAGCACGGGAGCAGTTCTTC
NA	NA	TRBV14	TRBJ2-1	CASSPDRISYNEQFF	TGTGCCAGCAGCCCCGACAGAATCTCCTACAATGAGCAGTTCTTC
few	NA	TRBV2	TRBJ1-2	CASSDRINYGYTF	TGTGCCAGCAGTGACAGAATTAACTATGGCTACACCTTC
many	NA	TRBV29-1	TRBJ2-2	CSSKVGDKAAGELFF	TGCAGCTCGAAAGTGGGTGATAAGGCGGCCGGGGAGCTGTTTTTT
NA	NA	TRBV15	TRBJ2-1	CATSRERAGTPNNEQFF	TGTGCCACCAGCAGAGAACGGGCGGGAACCCCTAACAATGAGCAGTTCTTC
NA	TRBD1	TRBV5-1	TRBJ2-7	CASSLSRTGTDEQYF	TGCGCCAGCAGCTTGTCGAGGACAGGGACTGACGAGCAGTACTTC
NA	TRBD2	TRBV14	TRBJ2-5	CASSQGGLEETQYF	TGTGCCAGCAGCCAAGGGGGACTAGAGGAGACCCAGTACTTC
NA	NA	TRBV14	TRBJ1-6	CASSQEGSYNSPLHF	TGTGCCAGCAGCCAAGAGGGCTCCTATAATTCACCCCTCCACTTT
once	NA	TRBV5-1	TRBJ2-1	CASSFSGSGFSYNEQFF	TGCGCCAGCAGCTTTTCCGGTTCGGGGTTCTCCTACAATGAGCAGTTCTTC
few	TRBD1	TRBV30	TRBJ1-2	CAWSVRQGDGYTF	TGTGCCTGGAGTGTACGCCAGGGGGATGGCTACACCTTC
NA	NA	TRBV4-3	TRBJ2-1	CASSQADSSYNEQFF	TGCGCCAGCAGCCAAGCCGATAGCTCCTACAATGAGCAGTTCTTC
NA	TRBD2	TRBV2	TRBJ2-5	CASSEGVAGPETQYF	TGTGCCAGCAGTGAAGGGGTAGCGGGTCCGGAGACCCAGTACTTC
NA	TRBD1	TRBV30	TRBJ1-2	CAWKDRGVGYTF	TGTGCCTGGAAGGACAGGGGTGTTGGCTACACCTTC
NA	TRBD2	TRBV5-1	TRBJ2-3	CASSLTGTRSDTQYF	TGCGCCAGCAGCTTGACCGGGACTAGGTCAGATACGCAGTATTTT
NA	TRBD2	TRBV15	TRBJ2-3	CATSREASGGGDTQYF	TGTGCCACCAGCAGAGAAGCTAGCGGGGGAGGCGATACGCAGTATTTT
few	TRBD1	TRBV6-4	TRBJ1-1	CASRSWTGNTEAFF	TGTGCCAGCAGATCGTGGACAGGGAACACTGAAGCTTTCTTT
NA	TRBD2	TRBV30	TRBJ2-3	CAWTSGVGDTQYF	TGTGCCTGGACTAGCGGGGTCGGAGATACGCAGTATTTT
NA	TRBD1	TRBV30	TRBJ1-4	CAGKIRDRDNEKLFF	TGTGCCGGCAAGATCCGGGACAGGGATAATGAAAAACTGTTTTTT
few	NA	TRBV30	TRBJ1-6	CAWKIDTPHSPLHF	TGTGCCTGGAAGATCGACACACCTCATTCACCCCTCCACTTT
once	NA	TRBV30	TRBJ2-7	CAWGRGGEQYF	TGTGCCTGGGGCAGGGGTGGCGAGCAGTACTTC
NA	NA	TRBV5-1	TRBJ2-1	CASSSTGTHEQFF	TGCGCCAGCAGCAGCACAGGTACTCATGAGCAGTTCTTC
few	NA	TRBV19	TRBJ1-2	CASSMSILYGYTF	TGTGCCAGTAGTATGAGCATTCTCTATGGCTACACCTTC